The TCR beta chain described here comes from a study of shared clonotypes between healthy human individuals. Method: immunoSEQ multiplex PCR; TCRdb's copy keeps in-frame clones and lacks some. This sample has about 1,800,000 clones; about 95% occur once, and the top ten carry 0.9% to 1.5%. The V gene lost 7 bases and the J gene lost 0 bases, with 16 bases spanning the gap. From germline, CDR1 is SGHVS and CDR2 FNYEAQ. The CDR3 runs to 16 residues. Study-wide findings and caveats: How much donors shared clonotypes was expected to be affected by sequencing depth.

Naivety among CD8 cells was defined by CD45RO negativity and positive CCR7 selection, thereby excluding terminally differentiated effector memory CD45RA+ cells. For this clone: No antigen is known for it.

The chain has TRBV7-6 and TRBJ1-3; a weak D match, TRBD1 (6 bases). The sequenced sample was naive CD8+ T cells sorted from blood. This sequence was found in a man aged 18 to 29 in good health. CDR3 bases: TGTGCCAGCACCGATCCCAAACAGGGCTCTGGAAACACCATATATTTT. Amino acid sequence: CASTDPKQGSGNTIYF.